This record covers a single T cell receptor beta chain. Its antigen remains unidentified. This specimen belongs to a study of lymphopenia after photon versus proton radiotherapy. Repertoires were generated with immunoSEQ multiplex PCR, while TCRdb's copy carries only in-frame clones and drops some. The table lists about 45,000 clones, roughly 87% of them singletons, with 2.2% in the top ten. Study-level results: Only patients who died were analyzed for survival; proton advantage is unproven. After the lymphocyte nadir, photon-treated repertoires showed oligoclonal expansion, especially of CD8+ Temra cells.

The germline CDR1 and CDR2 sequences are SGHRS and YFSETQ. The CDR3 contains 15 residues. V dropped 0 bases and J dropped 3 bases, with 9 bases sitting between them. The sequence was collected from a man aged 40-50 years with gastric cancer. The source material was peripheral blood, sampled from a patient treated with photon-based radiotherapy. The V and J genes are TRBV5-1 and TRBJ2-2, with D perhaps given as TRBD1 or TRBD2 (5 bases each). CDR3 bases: TGCGCCAGCAGCTTGGCGGGGCCTCACACCGGGGAGCTGTTTTTT. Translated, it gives CASSLAGPHTGELFF.